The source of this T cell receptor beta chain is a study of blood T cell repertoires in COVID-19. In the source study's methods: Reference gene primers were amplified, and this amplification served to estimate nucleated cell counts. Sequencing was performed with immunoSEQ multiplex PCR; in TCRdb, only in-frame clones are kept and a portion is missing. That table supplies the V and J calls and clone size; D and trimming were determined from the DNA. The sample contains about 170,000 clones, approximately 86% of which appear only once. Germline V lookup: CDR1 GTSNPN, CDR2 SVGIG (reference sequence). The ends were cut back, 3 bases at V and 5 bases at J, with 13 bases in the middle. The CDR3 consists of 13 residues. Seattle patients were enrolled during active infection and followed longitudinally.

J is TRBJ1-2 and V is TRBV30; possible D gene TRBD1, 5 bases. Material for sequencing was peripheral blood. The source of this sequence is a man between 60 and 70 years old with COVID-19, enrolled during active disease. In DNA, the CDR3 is TGTGCCTGGAGGCTCGGGACTGATTATGGCTACACCTTC. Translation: CAWRLGTDYGYTF.